This T cell receptor beta chain was retrieved from a study of Graves' ophthalmopathy and Graves' hyperthyroidism. Overall study findings and caveats: Ophthalmopathy progression prediction by the model yielded a sensitivity of 60% to 71% and a specificity of 72.22%.

Trimming removed 4 bases from V and 5 bases from J, with 17 bases in between. Looked up from germline, CDR1 is SQVTM and CDR2 is ANQGSEA. The CDR3 runs 14 residues. This clonotype was seen repeatedly, ten times or more. The antigen remains unidentified. TCR beta CDR3 regions were amplified from RNA transcripts. Second-round multiplex PCR came after a first-round RT-PCR that employed HTBI primers. TCRdb independently ran MiXCR on the multiplex PCR reads; one entry per CDR3 protein. The table shows roughly 600,000 distinct CDR3 sequences, with under 40% occurring only once. The sequenced material came from peripheral blood or thyroid tissue (not recorded which). V and J are TRBV29-1 and TRBJ1-1; D not resolved. This clonotype originated in an adult man with Graves' hyperthyroidism. This CDR3 is CSVGGLKRGTEAFF. CDR3 in DNA: TGCAGCGTTGGTGGCCTTAAGAGAGGGACTGAAGCTTTCTTT.